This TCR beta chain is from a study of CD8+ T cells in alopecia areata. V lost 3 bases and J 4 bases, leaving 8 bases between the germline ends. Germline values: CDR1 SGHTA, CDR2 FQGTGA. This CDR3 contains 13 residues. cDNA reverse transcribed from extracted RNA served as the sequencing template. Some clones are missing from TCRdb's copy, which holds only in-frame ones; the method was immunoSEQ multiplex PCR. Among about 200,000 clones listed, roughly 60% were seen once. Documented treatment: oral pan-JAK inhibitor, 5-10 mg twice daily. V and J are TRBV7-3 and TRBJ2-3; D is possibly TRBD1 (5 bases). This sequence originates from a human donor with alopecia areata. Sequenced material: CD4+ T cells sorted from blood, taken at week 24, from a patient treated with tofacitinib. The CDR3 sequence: CASSFAGPDTQYF. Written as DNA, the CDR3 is TGTGCCAGCAGCTTTGCAGGGCCAGATACGCAGTATTTT.